The sequence of this T cell receptor (beta chain) was determined in a study of radiotherapy plus CTLA-4 blockade in lung cancer. Whole-study context: There were objective responses in 18% of patients, and 31% had disease control.

Patients with chemo-refractory metastatic non-small-cell lung cancer received focal radiation plus CTLA-4 blockade with ipilimumab. A word on this clone: Its antigen is undetermined.

Study-level results: Following radiotherapy plus ipilimumab, tumor-derived TCR clones expanded in the blood. Early blood T cell clone changes and increased post-radiation serum interferon-beta were reportedly the strongest response predictors.

Produced via immunoSEQ multiplex PCR; TCRdb's table is partial and in-frame only. The sample carries approximately 40,000 clones, 70% to 80% recorded once. The CDR3 has 15 amino acids. Germline CDR1 reads GTSNPN; CDR2 reads SVGIG (reference sequence). V lost 2 bases to trimming and J lost 7 bases; unmatched junction nucleotides: 6. This receptor was taken from a human donor with non-small cell lung cancer who had stable disease on radiotherapy plus ipilimumab. The chain links TRBV30 to TRBJ1-6; 9 bases are shared with TRBD1. The source was peripheral blood, collected from a patient treated with radiotherapy plus ipilimumab. The DNA of the CDR3 is TGTGCCTGGAGTCCCAGACAGGGGGTGAATTCACCCCTCCACTTT. This gives the protein CAWSPRQGVNSPLHF.